One sample yielded the 26 T cell receptor beta chains listed below, sequenced in a study of CD8+CD57+ T cells in acquired aplastic anemia (dated by TCRdb to between 2017 and 2018). Expansion of CD8+CD57+ cells had been shown by flow cytometry in the patients chosen for sequencing. The data were produced on an Illumina HiSeq 2000. Genomic DNA was used as template for profiling of TCR beta VDJ combinations and CDR3 sequences. TCRdb redid the processing of the public reads, applying fastp at Q25 and MiXCR, and retained in-frame beta chains. For every CDR3 protein sequence, its rows merge into one entry that carries the most common genes and DNA. Counted in this sample were 200,000 to 300,000 distinct CDR3 sequences; roughly 80% of them appeared once. The biggest ten clones account for 40% to 55% of the sample. The source material was sorted CD4+, CD8+, or CD8+CD57+ T cells (not recorded which) from PBMCs. All receptors come from a human donor with aplastic anemia.

This clonotype came up a few times. The chain joins TRBV7-9 to TRBJ2-4; TRBD1 matches 8 bases. CDR3 length equals 12 residues. Per the germline V gene, CDR1 is SEHNR and CDR2 is FQNEAQ (reference sequence). J gave up 13 bases and V 11 bases, and 13 bases lay outside the gene matches. The CDR3 DNA sequence: TGTGCCGGCCAGGGGGCTGGGGAGATCCAGTACTTC. It translates to CAGQGAGEIQYF.

For this clonotype: This likely comes from a read error, as the CDR3 has no conserved phenylalanine or tryptophan at its end. Because the CDR3's place on the DNA is in doubt, the DNA is left out and the CDR3 is given as listed by TCRdb. The V gene is TRBV7-9, the J gene TRBJ1-2. The germline V gene encodes CDR1 SEHNR and CDR2 FQNEAQ (reference sequence). The CDR3 has 13 amino acids, counting both end residues. The CDR3 reads CASSQDIPGAFSL.

Remarks on this clonotype: One end of the junction varies from germline; a read error may be responsible. V usage is TRBV7-2 and J usage is TRBJ2-3; D might be TRBD2 (6 bases). In germline, CDR1 is SGHTA, CDR2 FQGNSA. The CDR3 totals 14 residues. CDR3 sequence: CASRFRGGHDTQYF. The CDR3 DNA is TGTGCCAGCAGATTTAGGGGAGGCCACGATACGCAGTACTTT.

The rearrangement links TRBV7-6 to TRBJ1-1; D is unresolved. The CDR3 is made up of 13 amino acids. Trimming took 4 bases from V and 3 from J, leaving 9 bases between them. Germline CDR1 and CDR2: SGHVS and FNYEAQ. In nucleotides, the CDR3 is TGTGCCAGCAGCTCTGAGGTTTACACTGAAGCTTTCTTT. It specifies CASSSEVYTEAFF.

The chain employs TRBV9 and TRBJ2-1; D not resolved. CDR1 SGDLS and CDR2 YYNGEE come from the germline V gene. V lost 4 bases to trimming and J lost 8 bases, with 22 bases between them. The CDR3 sequence is 16 residues long. The CDR3 DNA follows: TGTGCCAGCAGCTTAGGAACAAATACGCAGAGCGATGAGCAGTTCTTC. This gives the protein CASSLGTNTQSDEQFF.

This rearrangement joins TRBV9 to TRBJ1-6; a possible D gene is TRBD1 (5 bases). V lost 3 bases, J lost 0 bases, and 10 bases lay in between. The CDR3 is made up of 16 amino acids. CDR1 is SGDLS, CDR2 YYNGEE, per germline. The CDR3 protein is CASSARQSSYNSPLHF. The CDR3 DNA follows: TGTGCCAGCAGCGCCCGACAGAGCTCCTATAATTCACCCCTCCACTTT. The whole variable domain, filled in from reference TRBV9 and TRBJ1-6, reads DSGVTQTPKHLITATGQRVTLRCSPRSGDLSVYWYQQSLDQGLQFLIQYYNGEERAKGNILERFSAQQFPDLHSELNLSSLELGDSALYFCASSARQSSYNSPLHFGNGTRLTVT.

The V call is TRBV15, the J call TRBJ1-4; tentatively, D is TRBD1 (5 bases). Germline CDR1 is LNHNV and CDR2 is YYDKDF (reference sequence). This CDR3 is built from 14 residues. Trimming pared 3 bases from V and 10 bases from J, leaving 15 bases between. The CDR3 nucleotides read TGTGCCACCAGCAGGGACACGGATTCGGTAAAACTGTTTTTT. Translating it yields CATSRDTDSVKLFF.

Ten or more counts support this clonotype. The chain couples TRBV7-3 to TRBJ1-5; unclear D gene. The V end was cut by 2 bases, the J end by 6 bases, with 5 bases between. This CDR3 region has 12 residues. Germline assignment: CDR1 SGHTA and CDR2 FQGTGA. The CDR3, as DNA: TGTGCCAGCAGCTTAGCTGGTCAGCCCCAGCATTTT. Protein product: CASSLAGQPQHF.

This clonotype was seen a single time. J is TRBJ2-1 and V is TRBV20-1, with no clear D. Trimming took 6 bases from V and 14 from J, leaving 20 bases between them. CDR1 and CDR2 from the germline V gene are DFQATT and SNEGSKA (reference sequence). This CDR3 is 12 amino acids long. CDR3 DNA: TGCAGTGCCGCCCTGCGGCAGCCTCGCGAGTTCTTC. This sequence encodes CSAALRQPREFF.

This clonotype came up once. The V gene is TRBV9, the J gene TRBJ2-7; TRBD1 matches 9 bases. CDR1 is SGDLS and CDR2 is YYNGEE in the germline V gene. The V and J ends lost 4 bases and 2 bases, in that order; junction bases with no gene match: 10. The CDR3 is made up of 16 amino acids. Here the CDR3 DNA reads TGTGCCAGCAGCCAGAGCCCGGGACAGGGAACCTACGAGCAGTACTTC. This sequence encodes CASSQSPGQGTYEQYF.

V and J are TRBV9 and TRBJ2-3; no reliable D call. V was pared by 4 bases and J by 10 bases, with 19 bases between. Germline V gene sequence: CDR1 SGDLS, CDR2 YYNGEE. The CDR3 runs 14 residues. CDR3 coding DNA: TGTGCCAGCAGCTTAGCTGGAAACATTCAGTCGCAGTATTTT. Its protein is CASSLAGNIQSQYF.

J is TRBJ1-1 and V is TRBV7-9; D is uncertain. Deletions cut 3 bases from V and 1 base from J, with 12 bases between. Per the germline V gene, CDR1 is SEHNR and CDR2 is FQNEAQ (reference sequence). The CDR3 spans 15 residues. This CDR3 is CASSFVGPENTEAFF. CDR3 DNA sequence: TGTGCCAGCAGCTTCGTGGGCCCAGAGAACACTGAAGCTTTCTTT.

The chain links TRBV9 to TRBJ1-1, with D unclear. The CDR3 loop spans 15 amino acids. V gave up 4 bases and J gave up 12 bases, with 25 bases separating them. The germline V gene has CDR1 SGDLS and CDR2 YYNGEE. In DNA form, the CDR3 reads TGTGCCAGCAGCATACCTAGTGGAGACGAGCAGTACTCTTTCTTT. It is translated as CASSIPSGDEQYSFF.

The chain recombines TRBV7-2 with TRBJ1-6; D is undetermined. Trimming stripped 0 bases from V and 16 bases from J, with 22 bases between. Germline V gene data show CDR1 as SGHTA and CDR2 as FQGNSA. There are 16 residues in the CDR3. The CDR3 coding sequence is TGTGCCAGCAGCTTAGCGGGAGGCTCCGATAAGCAGTATCTCCACTTT. Amino acids: CASSLAGGSDKQYLHF.

This clonotype was picked up a small number of times. The chain uses TRBV7-9 and TRBJ2-7; D remains unclear. The CDR3 consists of 12 residues. The ends were cut back, 5 bases at V and 0 bases at J, with 5 bases in the middle. Germline CDR1 is SEHNR and CDR2 is FQNEAQ (reference sequence). The CDR3 here is CASSPNSYEQYF. CDR3 DNA sequence: TGTGCCAGCAGCCCTAACTCCTACGAGCAGTACTTC.

The V gene is TRBV20-1, the J gene TRBJ2-1; the match to TRBD2 covers 8 bases. Germline trimming cut 1 base from V and 4 bases from J; bases unmatched to any gene: 6. CDR1 DFQATT and CDR2 SNEGSKA come from the germline V gene (reference sequence). The CDR3 spans 15 residues. This CDR3 reads CSARAAGGRYNEQFF. The DNA for the CDR3 is TGCAGTGCTAGAGCGGCGGGGGGAAGGTACAATGAGCAGTTCTTC.

Notes on this clonotype: Because the CDR3 is missing its conserved closing phenylalanine or tryptophan, this is likely a read error. No DNA is shown, since the ends of the CDR3 on it are uncertain; the CDR3 is the one TCRdb lists. The chain couples TRBV9 to TRBJ1-1. The CDR3 sequence runs 13 residues, both termini included. Looked up from germline, CDR1 is SGDLS and CDR2 is YYNGEE. The chain's CDR3 is CASGVAGNIQSFV.

V usage is TRBV7-8 and J usage is TRBJ1-1; D is unclear. The V end lost 9 bases, the J end lost 1 base, and 18 bases lay between the germline ends. The CDR3 has 15 amino acids. The germline CDR1 and CDR2 sequences are SGHVS and FQNEAQ. CDR3 DNA: TGTGCCAGTAGTGTAGTGGGCGGAGCGAACACTGAAGCTTTCTTT. This translates into CASSVVGGANTEAFF. Full variable domain (outside the CDR3, taken from reference TRBV7-8 and TRBJ1-1): GAGVSQSPRYKVAKRGQDVALRCDPISGHVSLFWYQQALGQGPEFLTYFQNEAQLDKSGLPSDRFFAERPEGSVSTLKIQRTQQEDSAVYLCASSVVGGANTEAFFGQGTRLTVV.

This chain connects TRBV7-8 to TRBJ2-7; D may correspond to TRBD1 or TRBD2 (5 bases each). The CDR3 is 19 residues long. V was clipped by 3 bases and J by 0 bases, with 24 bases between them. Germline V CDR1 and CDR2: SGHVS, FQNEAQ. CDR3 region: CASSFHRDGTALSSYEQYV. CDR3 nucleotide sequence: TGTGCCAGCAGCTTTCATCGTGACGGGACGGCCCTTTCCTCCTACGAGCAGTACGTC.

This clonotype was counted only a few times. Because the CDR3's place on the DNA is in doubt, the DNA is left out and the CDR3 is given as listed by TCRdb. This sequence joins TRBV13 and TRBJ2-1; the table's D gene call, TRBD2, was not cross checked with the DNA. Germline V CDR1 and CDR2: PRHDT, FYEKMQ (reference sequence). Including both end residues, the CDR3 is 22 amino acids long. The CDR3 sequence: CASSLYICSATLGDSSYNEQFF.

About this clonotype: The junction and the germline gene differ at one end; a read error may be behind it. The chain combines TRBV7-8 with TRBJ2-3; D uncertain. Germline V gives CDR1 SGHVS, CDR2 FQNEAQ. The CDR3 is 12 amino acids. CDR3 sequence (DNA): TGTGCCAGCAGCGGCCGGGCCAGTGCGTACCGTTTT. Protein product: CASSGRASAYRF.

For this clonotype: In this CDR3 the conserved last residue, phenylalanine or tryptophan, is missing, so a read error is likely. The DNA is left out, because the CDR3 cannot be placed on it with certainty; the CDR3 is given as TCRdb lists it. The rearrangement links TRBV7-9 to TRBJ2-2. Germline CDR1 and CDR2: SEHNR and FQNEAQ (reference sequence). The length of the CDR3 is 12 amino acids, counting both ends. The CDR3 sequence: CASSPTSFYLVQ.

This clonotype was observed a handful of times. At one end, the junction sequence differs from germline, possibly due to a read error. This rearrangement joins TRBV7-8 to TRBJ2-3, with D tentatively TRBD2 (6 bases). Germline V gives CDR1 SGHVS, CDR2 FQNEAQ. The CDR3 consists of 13 residues. The CDR3 DNA is TGTGCCAGCGGCGAAGCGGGCACAGATACGAAGTATTTT. Translated, it gives CASGEAGTDTKYF.

Only a few counts were recorded for this clonotype. The CDR3 end shows no conserved phenylalanine or tryptophan, and so a read error is likely. Because the CDR3's place on the DNA is in doubt, the DNA is left out and the CDR3 is given as listed by TCRdb. The rearrangement uses TRBV7-9 and TRBJ2-1; the D call in the table, TRBD1, was not verified against the DNA. Germline CDR1 SEHNR, CDR2 FQNEAQ (reference sequence). The CDR3 extends over 13 residues, inclusive of both ends. This CDR3 reads CAGQGARETQYFL.

The chain has TRBV9 and TRBJ2-5, with D perhaps given as TRBD1 or TRBD2 (5 bases each). CDR1 and CDR2 from the germline V gene are SGDLS and YYNGEE. This CDR3 is built from 15 residues. The V and J ends lost 3 bases and 11 bases respectively, with 23 bases between them. CDR3 sequence reads: CASSARTSSTGKQYF. The DNA for the CDR3 is TGTGCCAGCAGCGCCCGGACAAGTAGCACCGGGAAGCAGTACTTC.

Comments on this clonotype: The junction differs from germline at one of its ends, possibly a read error. The V and J genes are TRBV7-2 and TRBJ2-6; D is uncertain. Germline values: CDR1 SGHTA, CDR2 FQGNSA. The CDR3 contains 16 residues. The CDR3 spells CASSLARSYGANALTF. The CDR3 nucleotides are TGTGCCAGCAGCTTAGCGCGAAGCTACGGAGCCAACGCCCTGACTTTC.